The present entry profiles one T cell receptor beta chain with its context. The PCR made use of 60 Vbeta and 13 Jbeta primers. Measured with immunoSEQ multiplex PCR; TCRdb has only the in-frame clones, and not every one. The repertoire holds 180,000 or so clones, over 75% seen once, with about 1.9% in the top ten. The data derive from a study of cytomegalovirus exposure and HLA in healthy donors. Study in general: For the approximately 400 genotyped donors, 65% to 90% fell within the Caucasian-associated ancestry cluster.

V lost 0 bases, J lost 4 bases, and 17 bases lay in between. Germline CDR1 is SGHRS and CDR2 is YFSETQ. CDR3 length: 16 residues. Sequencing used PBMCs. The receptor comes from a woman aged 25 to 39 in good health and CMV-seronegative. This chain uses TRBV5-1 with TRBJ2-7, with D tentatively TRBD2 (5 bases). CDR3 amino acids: CASSLAGIVGEYEQYF. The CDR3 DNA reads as TGCGCCAGCAGCTTGGCCGGCATCGTTGGGGAGTACGAGCAGTACTTC. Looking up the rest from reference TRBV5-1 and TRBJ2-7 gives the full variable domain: KAGVTQTPRYLIKTRGQQVTLSCSPISGHRSVSWYQQTPGQGLQFLFEYFSETQRNKGNFPGRFSGRQFSNSRSEMNVSTLELGDSALYLCASSLAGIVGEYEQYFGPGTRLTVT.